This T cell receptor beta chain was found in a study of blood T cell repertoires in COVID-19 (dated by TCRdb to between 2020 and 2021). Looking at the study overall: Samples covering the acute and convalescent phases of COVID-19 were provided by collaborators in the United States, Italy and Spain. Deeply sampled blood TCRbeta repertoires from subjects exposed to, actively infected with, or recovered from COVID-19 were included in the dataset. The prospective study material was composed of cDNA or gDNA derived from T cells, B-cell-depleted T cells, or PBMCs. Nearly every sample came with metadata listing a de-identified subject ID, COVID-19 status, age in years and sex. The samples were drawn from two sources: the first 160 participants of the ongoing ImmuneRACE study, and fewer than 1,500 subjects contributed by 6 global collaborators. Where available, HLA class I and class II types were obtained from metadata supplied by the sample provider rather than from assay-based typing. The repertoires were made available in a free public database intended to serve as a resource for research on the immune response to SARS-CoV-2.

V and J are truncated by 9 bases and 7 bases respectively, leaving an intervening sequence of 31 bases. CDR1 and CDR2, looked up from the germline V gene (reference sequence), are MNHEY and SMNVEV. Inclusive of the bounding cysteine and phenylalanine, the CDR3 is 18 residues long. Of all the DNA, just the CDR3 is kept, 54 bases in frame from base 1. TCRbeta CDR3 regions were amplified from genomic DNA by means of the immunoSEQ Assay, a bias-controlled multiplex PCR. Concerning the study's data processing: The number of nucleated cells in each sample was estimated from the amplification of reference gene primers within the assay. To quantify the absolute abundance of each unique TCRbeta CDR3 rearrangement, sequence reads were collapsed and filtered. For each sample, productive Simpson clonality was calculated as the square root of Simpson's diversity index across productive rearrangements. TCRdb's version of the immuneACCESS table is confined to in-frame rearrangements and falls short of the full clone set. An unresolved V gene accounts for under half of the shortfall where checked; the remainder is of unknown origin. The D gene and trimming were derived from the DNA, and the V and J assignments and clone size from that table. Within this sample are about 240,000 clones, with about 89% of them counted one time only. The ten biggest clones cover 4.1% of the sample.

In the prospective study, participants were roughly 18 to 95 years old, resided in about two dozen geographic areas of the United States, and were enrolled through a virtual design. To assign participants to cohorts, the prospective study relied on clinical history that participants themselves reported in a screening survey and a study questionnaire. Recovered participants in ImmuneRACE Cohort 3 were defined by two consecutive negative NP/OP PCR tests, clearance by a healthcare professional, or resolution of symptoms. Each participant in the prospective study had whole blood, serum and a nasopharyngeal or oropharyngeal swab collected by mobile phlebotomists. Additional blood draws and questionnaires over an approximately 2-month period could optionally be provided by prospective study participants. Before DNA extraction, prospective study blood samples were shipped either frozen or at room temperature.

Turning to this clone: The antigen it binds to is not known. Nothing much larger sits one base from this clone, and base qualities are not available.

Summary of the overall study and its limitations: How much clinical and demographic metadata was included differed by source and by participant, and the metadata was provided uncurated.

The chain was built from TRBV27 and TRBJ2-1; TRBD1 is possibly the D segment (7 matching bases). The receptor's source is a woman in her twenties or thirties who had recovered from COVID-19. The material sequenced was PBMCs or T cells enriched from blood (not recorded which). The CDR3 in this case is CARGDSSLLAPHVNEQFF. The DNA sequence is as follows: TGTGCCAGGGGGGACAGCTCCCTCCTAGCGCCACATGTGAATGAGCAGTTCTTC.